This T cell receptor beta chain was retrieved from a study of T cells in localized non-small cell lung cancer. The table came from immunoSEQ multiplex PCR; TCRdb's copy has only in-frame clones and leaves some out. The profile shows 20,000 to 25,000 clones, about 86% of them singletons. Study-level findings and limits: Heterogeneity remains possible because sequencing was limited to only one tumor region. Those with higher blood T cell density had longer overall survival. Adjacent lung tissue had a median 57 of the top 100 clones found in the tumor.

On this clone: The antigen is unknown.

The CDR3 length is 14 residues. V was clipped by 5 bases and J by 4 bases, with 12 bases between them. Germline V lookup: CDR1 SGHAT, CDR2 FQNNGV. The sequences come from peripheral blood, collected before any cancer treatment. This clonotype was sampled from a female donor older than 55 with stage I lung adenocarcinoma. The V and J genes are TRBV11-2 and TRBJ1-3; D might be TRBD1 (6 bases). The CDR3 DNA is TGTGCCAGCAGCCCTAGGGGGGCGGGAAACACCATATATTTT. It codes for CASSPRGAGNTIYF.